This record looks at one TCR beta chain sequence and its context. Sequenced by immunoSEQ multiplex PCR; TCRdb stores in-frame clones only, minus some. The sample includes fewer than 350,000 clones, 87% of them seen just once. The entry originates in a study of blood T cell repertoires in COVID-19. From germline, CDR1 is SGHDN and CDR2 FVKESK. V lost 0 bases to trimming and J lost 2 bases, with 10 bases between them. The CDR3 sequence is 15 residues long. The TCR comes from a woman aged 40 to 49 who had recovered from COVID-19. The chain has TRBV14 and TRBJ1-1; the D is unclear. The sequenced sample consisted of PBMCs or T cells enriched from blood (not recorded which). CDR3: CASSQERQRNTEAFF. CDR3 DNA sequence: TGTGCCAGCAGCCAAGAGAGGCAGAGAAACACTGAAGCTTTCTTT.